These T cell receptor beta chains were read from a single sample in a study of spatial heterogeneity in lung cancer. Each CDR3 protein is one row after TCRdb ran MiXCR on the 5' RACE reads. Among some 15,000 distinct CDR3 sequences listed, roughly 6.6% were seen once. The sample here was lung tumor tissue, taken at surgery. These receptors all stem from a male donor with early-stage non-small cell lung cancer. Each CDR3 is given with its conserved first and last residue. D genes are given only for firm matches. A clone size is listed for some rows: how often the clone was seen (once, few, many), or a class if it is expanded.

cdr3_length	v_call	j_call	d_call	clone_size	cdr3_aa	cdr3_nt
15	TRBV6-1	TRBJ1-5	.	many	CASSIGTLSNQPQHF	TGTGCCAGCAGTATTGGGACATTGAGCAATCAGCCCCAGCATTTT
14	TRBV6-1	TRBJ2-7	TRBD1	many	CASRDRGGSYEQYF	TGTGCCAGCAGGGACAGGGGGGGCTCCTACGAGCAGTACTTC
14	TRBV19	TRBJ1-5	TRBD1	many	CASSTGTGNQPQHF	TGTGCCAGTAGTACCGGGACAGGGAATCAGCCCCAGCATTTT
15	TRBV19	TRBJ2-3	.	many	CASRMNTGYTDTQYF	TGTGCCAGTAGGATGAACACGGGGTACACAGATACGCAGTATTTT
12	TRBV12-3/TRBV12-4	TRBJ1-2	.	many	CASSLSVYGYTF	TGTGCCAGCAGTTTATCAGTTTATGGCTACACCTTC
15	TRBV28	TRBJ2-5	.	.	CASSSSGEGEETQYF	.
14	TRBV20-1	TRBJ1-2	.	medium-sized	CSAGGGSSTYGYTF	TGCAGTGCGGGGGGGGGCTCCTCAACTTATGGCTACACCTTC
14	TRBV20-1	TRBJ1-3	.	many	CSASGRPPGNTIYF	TGCAGTGCTAGCGGACGCCCCCCTGGAAACACCATATATTTT
12	TRBV7-9	TRBJ2-3	.	many	CASSLERDTQYF	TGTGCCAGCAGCTTAGAGAGGGATACGCAGTATTTT
13	TRBV7-2	TRBJ1-2	.	few	CASRTRQGLGYTF	TGTGCCAGCAGAACCCGCCAGGGGCTGGGCTACACCTTC
13	TRBV10-3	TRBJ2-2	.	many	CAISGPYTGELFF	TGTGCCATCAGCGGTCCTTACACCGGGGAGCTGTTTTTT
15	TRBV9	TRBJ1-6	.	many	CASSVGPDYNSPLHF	TGTGCCAGCAGCGTAGGGCCTGACTATAATTCACCCCTCCACTTT
14	TRBV20-1	TRBJ2-7	TRBD2	medium-sized	CSASGGRAGHEQYF	TGCAGTGCTAGCGGCGGGAGGGCCGGTCACGAGCAGTACTTC
12	TRBV29-1	TRBJ1-2	.	few	CSADPPTEGYTF	TGCAGCGCCGACCCACCGACGGAAGGCTACACCTTC
15	TRBV27	TRBJ1-6	TRBD1	few	CASSSGQGMRAPLHF	TGTGCCAGCAGTTCGGGACAGGGGATGAGGGCACCCCTCCACTTT
21	TRBV19	TRBJ2-2	TRBD2	few	CASRKPPGTSSLAGGTGELFF	TGTGCCAGTAGGAAGCCCCCCGGGACGTCGAGTCTAGCGGGGGGGACCGGGGAGCTGTTTTTT
15	TRBV6-1	TRBJ1-5	.	few	CASIFSGPANQPQHF	TGTGCCAGCATATTCTCAGGGCCCGCGAATCAGCCCCAGCATTTT
13	TRBV20-1	TRBJ1-5	TRBD1	many	CSAGTGYNQPQHF	TGCAGTGCTGGGACAGGTTACAATCAGCCCCAGCATTTT
12	TRBV4-2	TRBJ2-7	.	many	CASSQGGYEQYF	TGTGCCAGCAGCCAAGGCGGCTACGAGCAGTACTTC
18	TRBV6-5	TRBJ1-4	.	medium-sized	CASSDIPPFRGTNEKLFF	TGTGCCAGCAGTGATATACCACCTTTCAGGGGAACTAATGAAAAACTGTTTTTT
14	TRBV5-1	TRBJ2-5	TRBD1	.	CASSKGQGTETQYF	TGCGCCAGCAGCAAGGGACAGGGGACGGAGACCCAGTACTTC
14	TRBV29-1	TRBJ1-1	TRBD1	few	CSTQTDRGGTEAFF	TGCAGCACTCAAACGGACAGGGGGGGCACTGAAGCTTTCTTT
11	TRBV12-3/TRBV12-4	TRBJ2-1	.	.	CASSLNNEQFF	TGTGCCAGCAGTCTTAACAATGAGCAGTTCTTC
13	TRBV3-1	TRBJ1-2	.	medium-sized	CASSYRTDYGYTF	TGTGCCAGCAGCTACAGGACAGACTATGGCTACACCTTC
15	TRBV12-3/TRBV12-4	TRBJ2-1	.	many	CASSLGGGAFNEQFF	TGTGCCAGCAGTTTGGGTGGGGGGGCTTTTAATGAGCAGTTCTTC
15	TRBV5-1	TRBJ2-5	TRBD2	.	CASSSLTSGSETQYF	TGCGCCAGCAGCTCCTTAACTAGCGGGAGTGAGACCCAGTACTTC
16	TRBV2	TRBJ2-6	.	many	CASTRDQSSGANVLTF	TGTGCCAGCACCCGGGACCAGAGCTCTGGGGCCAACGTCCTGACTTTC
15	TRBV30	TRBJ1-5	TRBD1	many	CAWSVPWTGRRPQHF	TGTGCCTGGAGTGTACCATGGACAGGTAGGCGGCCCCAGCATTTT